This T cell receptor beta chain is drawn from a study of control samples from healthy donors and cancer patients (dated by TCRdb to 2020 to 2021). Inclusive of the bounding cysteine and phenylalanine, the CDR3 is 14 residues long. Left in the record is the CDR3 DNA by itself, 42 bases read in frame from the first base. CDR1 and CDR2 (KGHDR, SFDVKD) derive from the germline V gene. V gives up 5 bases and J gives up 5 bases, and the segment between their germline ends measures 15 bases. On this clone: Its cognate antigen has yet to be identified. No clone much larger than this one lies a single base away; base qualities are absent.

Library generation was performed with the immunoSEQ multiplex PCR assay. Not all clones reach the TCRdb copy of this immuneACCESS table, which keeps in-frame sequences only. Checked studies attribute under half of the gap to unresolved V genes and leave the rest unexplained. This sample holds 100,000 to 150,000 clones; approximately 90% were observed only once. Of the sample, around 7.9% is held by the ten largest clones. Sequencing was done on a sample of blood. This receptor was identified in a man aged 18 to 35 in good health. Here the chain combines TRBV24-1 and TRBJ2-7; the D region may be TRBD1 or TRBD2, each matching 5 bases equally. The nucleotides read TGTGCCACCAGTGGCGTGGGGGTTGCCCACGAGCAGTACTTC. Its product reads: CATSGVGVAHEQYF.